This TCR beta chain was sequenced in a study of CD8+CD57+ T cells in acquired aplastic anemia. Study at large: Roughly 3.2 ug was the average amount of DNA from sorted CD4+ and CD8+ cells.

This clonotype appeared many times. The target antigen is unknown. General study results and limits: Patients and healthy controls showed no significant CD8+ Simpson's diversity difference.

TCR beta VDJ and CDR3 profiling used genomic DNA as template. One entry per CDR3 protein, called by TCRdb with MiXCR from the reads. In the table there are about 160,000 distinct CDR3 sequences, approximately 43% of which are singletons. This clonotype was obtained from a human donor in good health. Sequenced: sorted CD4+, CD8+, or CD8+CD57+ T cells (not recorded which) from PBMCs.

CDR3 DNA: TGTGCCAGCAGCGTAGAAGTTACTGAAGCTTTCTTT. Protein product: CASSVEVTEAFF. This chain links TRBV9 with TRBJ1-1; D remains unclear. Looked up from germline, CDR1 is SGDLS and CDR2 is YYNGEE. V dropped 0 bases and J dropped 5 bases, with 5 bases sitting between them. This CDR3 has 12 amino acids.